The 6 T cell receptor beta chains listed next were all sequenced from one sample in a study of T-cell reconstitution after alpha-beta-depleted transplantation in children (dated by TCRdb to the mid-2010s). Library preparation employed PCR. Sequencing relied on an Illumina HiSeq 2500. TCR library preparation used molecular barcoding, with unique molecular identifiers applied to normalize quantification of the TCRbeta repertoire. Clones were called with MiXCR by TCRdb after fastp trimmed the public reads at Q25, and only in-frame beta chains were retained. When rows share a CDR3 protein, they turn into one entry using the most common DNA and genes. The sample records 440,000 or so distinct CDR3 sequences, approximately 10% of which are singletons. 5% to 6.5% of the sample is in the top ten clones. This specimen consisted of PBMCs from the stem cell graft donor, obtained from the stem cell graft. These TCRs come from a human donor who donated a stem cell graft to a child with acute myeloid leukemia.

This chain links TRBV7-2 with TRBJ2-3; TRBD2 aligns across 9 bases. The junction had 7 bases not matched to a gene; V was cut back by 5 bases and J by 1 base. The length of the CDR3 is 16 residues. Germline V gene sequence: CDR1 SGHTA, CDR2 FQGNSA. The CDR3 is CASSIRAGGRTDTQYF. CDR3 in DNA: TGTGCCAGCAGCATAAGAGCGGGAGGACGCACAGATACGCAGTATTTT.

The chain links TRBV20-1 to TRBJ1-1; no clear D. Trimming stripped 5 bases from V and 6 bases from J, with 10 bases between. This CDR3 contains 11 residues. Germline values: CDR1 DFQATT, CDR2 SNEGSKA (reference sequence). CDR3 loop: CSAPGYAEAFF. CDR3 nucleotides: TGCAGTGCTCCCGGCTATGCTGAAGCTTTCTTT.

This clonotype was seen ten or more times. The chain couples TRBV20-1 to TRBJ2-1; 7 nucleotides line up with TRBD2. There are 16 residues in the CDR3. Germline lookup yields CDR1 DFQATT and CDR2 SNEGSKA (reference sequence). V trimming: 1 base; J trimming: 8 bases; junction bases outside the gene matches: 14. DNA for the CDR3: TGCAGTGCTAGAGCAACGATAAGCGGGACGTCCTATGAGCAGTTCTTC. Amino acid sequence: CSARATISGTSYEQFF.

This clonotype was found a few times. This sequence joins TRBV7-9 and TRBJ2-2; 9 positions agree with TRBD1. Per germline, CDR1 SEHNR and CDR2 FQNEAQ (reference sequence). The CDR3 is 16 residues long. V dropped 5 bases and J dropped 3; count of bases not matched to a gene: 7. The CDR3, as DNA: TGTGCCAGCAGCCCCTGGGGGACAGGGTACACCGGGGAGCTGTTTTTT. Its translation is CASSPWGTGYTGELFF. The variable domain in full, with the rest retrieved from reference TRBV7-9 and TRBJ2-2, is DTGVSQNPRHKITKRGQNVTFRCDPISEHNRLYWYRQTLGQGPEFLTYFQNEAQLEKSRLLSDRFSAERPKGSFSTLEIQRTEQGDSAMYLCASSPWGTGYTGELFFGEGSRLTVL.

There are many counts of this clonotype. V usage is TRBV5-5 and J usage is TRBJ2-2; no clear D. Germline V gene lookup returns CDR1 SGHKS and CDR2 YYEKEE (reference sequence). Trimming took off 2 bases at V and 3 bases at J, with 8 bases between the two ends. The CDR3 has 14 amino acids. CDR3 DNA sequence: TGTGCCAGCAGCTTAGTTGATGACACCGGGGAGCTGTTTTTT. This codes for CASSLVDDTGELFF.

This clonotype was detected only a few times. This chain's CDR3 is CASSLMAGEETQYF. For the CDR3, the DNA is TGTGCCAGCAGCTTAATGGCGGGGGAAGAGACCCAGTACTTC. The V gene is TRBV7-3, the J gene TRBJ2-5, with 7 positions matching TRBD2. Per germline, CDR1 SGHTA and CDR2 FQGTGA. Trimming took 1 base from V and 3 from J; bases not matched to a gene: 2. The CDR3 contains 14 residues.